This T cell receptor (beta chain) emerged from a study of long-term antiretroviral therapy in people with HIV. Whole-study findings and limits: Clonotypes expanded prior to ART showed repertoire dominance at all sampled time points. Possibly under older ART regimens, blood was drawn between about 2003 and 2017.

Survey-level resolution applied to immunoSEQ assay v3.0. This table comes from immunoSEQ multiplex PCR, and its TCRdb copy is limited to in-frame clones, with some not included. The profile shows 33,000 or so clones, roughly 98% of them singletons. On this clone: The antigen is not known.

The sequence came from a man aged 25-40 years with HIV. Sequencing used unsorted PBMCs, obtained 7.6 years after starting antiretroviral therapy.

The CDR3 DNA reads as TGTGCCACTTACCTCGGCGGTCCCACTAATACCTACAATGAGCAGTTCTTC. Amino acid sequence: CATYLGGPTNTYNEQFF. The chain recombines TRBV27 with TRBJ2-1; D is unresolved. The CDR3 has 17 residues. V lost 10 bases and J lost 2, with 24 bases in between. CDR1 MNHEY and CDR2 SMNVEV come from the germline V gene (reference sequence).